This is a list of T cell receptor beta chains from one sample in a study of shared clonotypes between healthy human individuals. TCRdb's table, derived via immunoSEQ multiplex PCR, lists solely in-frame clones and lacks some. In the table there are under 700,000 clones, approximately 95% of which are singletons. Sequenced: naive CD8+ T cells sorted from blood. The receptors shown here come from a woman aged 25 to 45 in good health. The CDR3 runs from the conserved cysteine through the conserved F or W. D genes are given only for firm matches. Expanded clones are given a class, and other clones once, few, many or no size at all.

CDR3 DNA: TGCGCCAGCAGTTATGACGGAAACAATGAGCAGTTCTTC
CDR3 protein: CASSYDGNNEQFF
clone size: NA
J gene: TRBJ2-1
D gene: NA
V gene: TRBV5-1

CDR3 DNA: TGTGCCAGCAGTTTTGTGAACGAGGGCCACTACGAGCAGTACTTC
CDR3 protein: CASSFVNEGHYEQYF
clone size: NA
J gene: TRBJ2-7
D gene: NA
V gene: TRBV28

CDR3 DNA: TGCAGCGTTTCCGGGACTAGCGATAACAGCAATGAGCAGTTCTTC
CDR3 protein: CSVSGTSDNSNEQFF
clone size: NA
J gene: TRBJ2-1
D gene: TRBD2
V gene: TRBV29-1

CDR3 DNA: TGTGCCAGCAGTTTACTGGACAGGGATGATGAGCAGTTCTTC
CDR3 protein: CASSLLDRDDEQFF
clone size: NA
J gene: TRBJ2-1
D gene: TRBD1
V gene: TRBV28

CDR3 DNA: TGTGCCAGCACCATAGAGGGGCAGCCTAATCAGCCCCAGCATTTT
CDR3 protein: CASTIEGQPNQPQHF
clone size: once
J gene: TRBJ1-5
D gene: NA
V gene: TRBV28

CDR3 DNA: TGTGCCAGCAGCTTGGGGGGGACCTACGAGCAGTACTTC
CDR3 protein: CASSLGGTYEQYF
clone size: NA
J gene: TRBJ2-7
D gene: NA
V gene: TRBV5-8

CDR3 DNA: TGTGCCAGCAGCGCGACTAGCGGAAAAGAGACCCAGTACTTC
CDR3 protein: CASSATSGKETQYF
clone size: NA
J gene: TRBJ2-5
D gene: TRBD2
V gene: TRBV7-6

CDR3 DNA: TGTGCCAGCAGCTCGGGACTAGCGGTATACAATGAGCAGTTCTTC
CDR3 protein: CASSSGLAVYNEQFF
clone size: NA
J gene: TRBJ2-1
D gene: TRBD2
V gene: TRBV7-2

CDR3 DNA: TGTGCCAGCAGCCTCCTGACTAGCGGGAGCGATAGCTCCTACAATGAGCAGTTCTTC
CDR3 protein: CASSLLTSGSDSSYNEQFF
clone size: NA
J gene: TRBJ2-1
D gene: TRBD2
V gene: TRBV7-6

CDR3 DNA: TGTGCCAGTAGTACTTTGGACAGGGCGTACGAGCAGTACTTC
CDR3 protein: CASSTLDRAYEQYF
clone size: NA
J gene: TRBJ2-7
D gene: TRBD1
V gene: TRBV19

CDR3 DNA: TGTGCCAGCAGTGTCCCGGGGCTGTACGAGCAGTACTTC
CDR3 protein: CASSVPGLYEQYF
clone size: few
J gene: TRBJ2-7
D gene: NA
V gene: TRBV28

CDR3 DNA: TGTGCCAGCAGCGTAGCAACCCCCGGGACCGGGGAGCTGTTTTTT
CDR3 protein: CASSVATPGTGELFF
clone size: NA
J gene: TRBJ2-2
D gene: NA
V gene: TRBV11-2

CDR3 DNA: TGCGCCAGCAGCCAAGACGAACAGAATGAGCAGTTCTTC
CDR3 protein: CASSQDEQNEQFF
clone size: NA
J gene: TRBJ2-1
D gene: NA
V gene: TRBV4-1

CDR3 DNA: TGTGCCAGCAGTTTATCGTGGCAGGGTCCCTACGAGCAGTACTTC
CDR3 protein: CASSLSWQGPYEQYF
clone size: NA
J gene: TRBJ2-7
D gene: NA
V gene: TRBV28